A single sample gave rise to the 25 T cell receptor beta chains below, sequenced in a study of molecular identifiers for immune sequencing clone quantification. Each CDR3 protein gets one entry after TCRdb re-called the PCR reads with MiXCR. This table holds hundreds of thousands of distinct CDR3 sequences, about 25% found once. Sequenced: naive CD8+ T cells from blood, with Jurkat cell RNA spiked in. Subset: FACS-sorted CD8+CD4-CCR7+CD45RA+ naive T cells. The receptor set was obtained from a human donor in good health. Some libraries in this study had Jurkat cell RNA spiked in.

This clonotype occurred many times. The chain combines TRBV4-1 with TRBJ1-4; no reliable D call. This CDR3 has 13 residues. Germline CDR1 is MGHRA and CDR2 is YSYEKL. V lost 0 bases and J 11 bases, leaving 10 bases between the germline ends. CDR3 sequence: CASSQEGAGKLFF. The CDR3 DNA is TGCGCCAGCAGCCAAGAGGGAGCCGGGAAACTGTTTTTT.

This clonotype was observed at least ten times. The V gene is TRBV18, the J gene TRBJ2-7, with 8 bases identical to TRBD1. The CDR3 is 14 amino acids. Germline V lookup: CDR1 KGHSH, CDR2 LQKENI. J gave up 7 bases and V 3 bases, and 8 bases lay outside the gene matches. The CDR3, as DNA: TGTGCCAGCTCACCCGGACAGGGAATGGGTGAGCAGTACTTC. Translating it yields CASSPGQGMGEQYF.

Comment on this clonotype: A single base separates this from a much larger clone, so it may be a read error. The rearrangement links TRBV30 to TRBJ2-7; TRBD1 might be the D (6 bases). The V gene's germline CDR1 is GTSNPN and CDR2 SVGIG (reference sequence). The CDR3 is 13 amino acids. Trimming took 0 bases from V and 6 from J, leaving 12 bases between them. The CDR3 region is CAWSVGQPCEQYF. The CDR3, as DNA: TGTGCCTGGAGTGTGGGACAACCCTGCGAGCAGTACTTC.

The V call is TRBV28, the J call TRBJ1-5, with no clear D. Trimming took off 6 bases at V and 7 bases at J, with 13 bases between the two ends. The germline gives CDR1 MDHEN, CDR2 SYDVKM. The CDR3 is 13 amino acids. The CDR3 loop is CASSPYESQPQHF. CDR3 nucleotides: TGTGCCAGCAGCCCCTACGAGAGCCAGCCCCAGCATTTT.

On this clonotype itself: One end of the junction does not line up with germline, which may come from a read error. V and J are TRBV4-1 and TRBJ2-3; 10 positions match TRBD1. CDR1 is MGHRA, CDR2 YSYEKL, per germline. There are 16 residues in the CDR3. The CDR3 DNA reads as TGCGCCCGCAGCCAAGAAGGGACAGGGGTTACAGATACGCAGTATTTT. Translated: CARSQEGTGVTDTQYF.

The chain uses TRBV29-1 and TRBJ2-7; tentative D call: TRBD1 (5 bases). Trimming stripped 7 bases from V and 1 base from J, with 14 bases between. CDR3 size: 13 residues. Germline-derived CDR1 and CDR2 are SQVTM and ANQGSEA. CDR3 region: CSAVSAGSYEQYF. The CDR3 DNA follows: TGCAGCGCCGTTTCGGCAGGGTCCTACGAGCAGTACTTC.

The CDR3 DNA is TGTGCCAGCAGTAGACTAGCGGGGGCTCATTTAGATACGCAGTATTTT. Translating it yields CASSRLAGAHLDTQYF. The chain uses TRBV6-2 or TRBV6-3 and TRBJ2-3, with TRBD2 matching 12 bases. CDR1 MNHEY and CDR2 SVGEGT come from the germline V gene. The junction had 8 bases not matched to a gene; V was cut back by 5 bases and J by 5 bases. The CDR3 runs to 16 residues.

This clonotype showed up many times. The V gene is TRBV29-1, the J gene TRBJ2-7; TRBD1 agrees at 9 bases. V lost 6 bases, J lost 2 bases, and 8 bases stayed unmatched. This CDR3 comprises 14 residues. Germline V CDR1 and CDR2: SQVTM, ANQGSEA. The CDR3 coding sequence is TGCAGCGTCGTCGACAGGGGGAGAACCTACGAGCAGTACTTC. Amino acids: CSVVDRGRTYEQYF.

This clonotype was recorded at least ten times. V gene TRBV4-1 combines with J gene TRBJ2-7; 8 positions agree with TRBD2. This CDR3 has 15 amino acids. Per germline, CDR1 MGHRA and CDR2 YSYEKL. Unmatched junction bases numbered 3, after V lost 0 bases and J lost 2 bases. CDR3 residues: CASSQDQGLAYEQYF. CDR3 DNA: TGCGCCAGCAGCCAAGATCAGGGACTAGCCTACGAGCAGTACTTC.

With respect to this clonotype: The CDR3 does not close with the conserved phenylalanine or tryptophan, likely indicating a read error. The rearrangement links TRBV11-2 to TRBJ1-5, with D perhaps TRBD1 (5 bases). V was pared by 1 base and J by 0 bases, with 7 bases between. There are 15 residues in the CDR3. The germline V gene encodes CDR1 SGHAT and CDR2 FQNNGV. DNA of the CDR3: TGTGCCAGCAGCTTAGCGGGGGATAGCAATCAGCCCCAGCATCTT. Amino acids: CASSLAGDSNQPQHL.

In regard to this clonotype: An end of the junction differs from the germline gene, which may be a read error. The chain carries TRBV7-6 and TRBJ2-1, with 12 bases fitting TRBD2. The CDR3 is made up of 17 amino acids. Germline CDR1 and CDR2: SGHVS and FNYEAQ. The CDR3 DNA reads TGTACCAGCAGCTCGGAAGCTAGCGGGGGGGCCTACAATGAGCAGTTCTTC. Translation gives CTSSSEASGGAYNEQFF.

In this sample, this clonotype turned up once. CDR3: CSARDLRTGEKHEQYF. CDR3 nucleotide sequence: TGCAGTGCTAGAGATCTACGGACAGGGGAAAAACACGAGCAGTACTTC. The chain couples TRBV20-1 to TRBJ2-7; 9 bases align to TRBD1. Germline loops: CDR1 DFQATT, CDR2 SNEGSKA (reference sequence). The CDR3 runs 16 residues. Losses at the gene ends were 0 bases for V and 5 bases for J; bases not matched to a gene: 11.

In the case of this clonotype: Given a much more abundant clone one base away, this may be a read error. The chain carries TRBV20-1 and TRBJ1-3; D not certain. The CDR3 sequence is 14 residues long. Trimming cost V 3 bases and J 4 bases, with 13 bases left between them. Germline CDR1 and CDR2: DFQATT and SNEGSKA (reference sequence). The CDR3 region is CSASPPAEGNTIYF. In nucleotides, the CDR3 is TGCAGTGCTAGCCCGCCCGCTGAAGGAAACACCATATATTTT.

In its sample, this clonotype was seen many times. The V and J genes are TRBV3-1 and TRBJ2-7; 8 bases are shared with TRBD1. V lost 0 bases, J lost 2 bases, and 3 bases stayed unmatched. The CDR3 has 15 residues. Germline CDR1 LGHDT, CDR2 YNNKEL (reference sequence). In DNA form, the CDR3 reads TGTGCCAGCAGCCAAGACGCGGACAGGGCCTACGAGCAGTACTTC. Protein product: CASSQDADRAYEQYF.

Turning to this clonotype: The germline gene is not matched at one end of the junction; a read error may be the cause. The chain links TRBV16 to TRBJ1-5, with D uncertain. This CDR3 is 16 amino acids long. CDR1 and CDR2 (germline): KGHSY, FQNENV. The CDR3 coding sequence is TGTGCCAACAGCCAATCAGGAGGGTATAGCAATCAGCCCCAGCATTTT. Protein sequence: CANSQSGGYSNQPQHF.

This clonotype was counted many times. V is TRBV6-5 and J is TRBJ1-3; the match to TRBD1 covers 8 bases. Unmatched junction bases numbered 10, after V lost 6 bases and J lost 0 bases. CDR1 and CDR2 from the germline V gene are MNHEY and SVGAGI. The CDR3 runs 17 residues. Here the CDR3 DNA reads TGTGCCAGCAGCCGGACGGGACAGGAGAGCTCTGGAAACACCATATATTTT. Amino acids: CASSRTGQESSGNTIYF.

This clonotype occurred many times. The CDR3: CASSVGANTGELFF. CDR3 sequence (DNA): TGTGCCAGCAGCGTAGGTGCAAACACCGGGGAGCTGTTTTTT. This chain links TRBV9 with TRBJ2-2, with D hard to call. This CDR3 spans 14 amino acids. Germline CDR1 SGDLS, CDR2 YYNGEE. Deletions cut 0 bases from V and 2 bases from J, with 5 bases between.

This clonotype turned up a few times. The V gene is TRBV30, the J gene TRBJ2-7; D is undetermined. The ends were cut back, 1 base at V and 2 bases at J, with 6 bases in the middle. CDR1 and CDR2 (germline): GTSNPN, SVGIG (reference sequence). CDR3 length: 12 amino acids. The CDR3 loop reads CAWSGYTYEQYF. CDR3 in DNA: TGTGCCTGGAGTGGGTACACCTACGAGCAGTACTTC.

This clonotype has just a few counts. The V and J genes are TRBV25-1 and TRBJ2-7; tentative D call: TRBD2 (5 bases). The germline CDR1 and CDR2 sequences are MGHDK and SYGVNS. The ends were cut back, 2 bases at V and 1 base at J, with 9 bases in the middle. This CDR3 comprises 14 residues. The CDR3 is CASSERGLSYEQYF. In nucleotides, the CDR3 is TGTGCCAGCAGTGAAAGAGGACTGTCCTACGAGCAGTACTTC.

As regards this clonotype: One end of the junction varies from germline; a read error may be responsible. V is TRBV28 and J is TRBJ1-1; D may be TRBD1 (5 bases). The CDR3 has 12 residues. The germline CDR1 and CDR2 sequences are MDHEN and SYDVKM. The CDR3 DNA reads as TGTGCCAGCAGGGGGGTAGACACTGAAGCTTCCTTT. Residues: CASRGVDTEASF.

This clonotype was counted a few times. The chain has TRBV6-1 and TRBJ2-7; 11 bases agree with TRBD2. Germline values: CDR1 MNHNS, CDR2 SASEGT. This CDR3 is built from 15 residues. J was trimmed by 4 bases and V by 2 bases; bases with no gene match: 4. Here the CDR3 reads CASSELAGGFYEQYF. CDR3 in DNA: TGTGCCAGCAGTGAATTAGCGGGGGGGTTTTACGAGCAGTACTTC.

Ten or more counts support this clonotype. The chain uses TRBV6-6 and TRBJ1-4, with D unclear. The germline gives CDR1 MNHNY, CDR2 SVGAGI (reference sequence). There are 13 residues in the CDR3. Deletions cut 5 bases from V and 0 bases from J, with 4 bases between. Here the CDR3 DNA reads TGTGCCAGCAGTGCTGCAACTAATGAAAAACTGTTTTTT. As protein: CASSAATNEKLFF.

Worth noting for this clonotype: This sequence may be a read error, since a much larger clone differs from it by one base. CDR3 DNA sequence: TGTGCCAGCAGCCCCCTGAGGGACACCGGGGAGCTGCTTTTT. This encodes CASSPLRDTGELLF. The chain is built from TRBV9 and TRBJ2-2; D is possibly TRBD1 (6 bases). Germline CDR1 is SGDLS and CDR2 is YYNGEE. The length of the CDR3 is 14 residues.

CDR3 DNA sequence: TGCGCCAGCAGCCAAGATCTGTGGGGACAGGGATACGAGCAGTACTTC. This encodes CASSQDLWGQGYEQYF. This chain joins TRBV4-3 and TRBJ2-7, with 9 positions matching TRBD1. The CDR3 has 16 residues. Trimming cost V 0 bases and J 4 bases; bases outside gene matches: 7. From germline, CDR1 is LGHNA and CDR2 YSLEER.

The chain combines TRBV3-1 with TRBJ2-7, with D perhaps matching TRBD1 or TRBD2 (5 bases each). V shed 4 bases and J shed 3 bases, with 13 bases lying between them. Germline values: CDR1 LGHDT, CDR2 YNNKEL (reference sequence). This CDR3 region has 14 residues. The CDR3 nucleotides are TGTGCCAGCAGCCCCGGGGCTAGCTTCTACGAGCAGTACTTC. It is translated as CASSPGASFYEQYF.